This TCR beta chain is from a study of blood T cell repertoires in COVID-19. As for the study in general: Acute-phase and convalescent COVID-19 samples originated in the United States, Italy and Spain.

Assay used: immunoSEQ multiplex PCR; TCRdb lists only in-frame clones, some missing. The profile shows roughly 120,000 clones, approximately 85% of them singletons. This CDR3 is built from 13 residues. From germline, CDR1 is LGHNT and CDR2 FRNRAP. J lost 5 bases, V lost 5 bases, and 4 bases had no gene match. The genes are TRBV12-5 and TRBJ1-1; TRBD1 matches at 8 bases. This receptor was obtained from a man between 65 and 80 years old with acute or convalescent COVID-19. Input material: peripheral blood. In DNA form, the CDR3 reads TGTGCTAGTGGTGGACAGGGCGGGACTGAAGCTTTCTTT. Translation: CASGGQGGTEAFF.